This T cell receptor (beta chain) came from a study of T cell responses to AZD1222 COVID-19 vaccine. Overall study context: Pooling of second doses given at about 4 or about 12 weeks was done. Points from the study as a whole: CD4 TCRs covered the whole spike, strongest at regions 160-218 and 743-854. Clonal diversity may have been underestimated in mostly white British donors. Among AZD1222 vaccinees, only six or seven were seropositive at baseline.

For this clone: What it binds is not known.

The protocol was immunoSEQ multiplex PCR, while the TCRdb copy is restricted to in-frame clones and leaves out a portion. This table holds roughly 120,000 clones, 85% to 90% found once. Germline CDR1 MDHEN, CDR2 SYDVKM. The length of the CDR3 is 17 residues. Trimming took off 2 bases at V and 0 bases at J, with 11 bases between the two ends. The receptor was derived from an adult in good health. Specimen: peripheral blood, collected on day 0 of AZD1222 vaccination. The V and J genes are TRBV28 and TRBJ1-6; D ambiguous. In DNA form, the CDR3 reads TGTGCCAGCAGTTTAAGTCCCCAGAGCTCCTATAATTCACCCCTCCACTTT. Amino acid sequence: CASSLSPQSSYNSPLHF.